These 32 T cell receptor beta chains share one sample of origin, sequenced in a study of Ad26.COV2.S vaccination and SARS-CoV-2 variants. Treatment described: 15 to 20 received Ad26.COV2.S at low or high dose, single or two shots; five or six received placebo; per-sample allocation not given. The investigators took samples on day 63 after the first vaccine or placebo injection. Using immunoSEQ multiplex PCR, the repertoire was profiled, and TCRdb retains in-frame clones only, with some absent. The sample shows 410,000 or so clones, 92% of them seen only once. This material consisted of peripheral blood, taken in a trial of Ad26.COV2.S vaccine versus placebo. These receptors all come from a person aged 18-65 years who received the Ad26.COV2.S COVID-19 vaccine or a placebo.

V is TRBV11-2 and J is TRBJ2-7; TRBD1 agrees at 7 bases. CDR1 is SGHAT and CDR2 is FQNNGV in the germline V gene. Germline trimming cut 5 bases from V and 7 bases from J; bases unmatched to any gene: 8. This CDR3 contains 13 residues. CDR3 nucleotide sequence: TGTGCCAGCAGCACGGACAGGTCGGGGGAGCAGTACTTC. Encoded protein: CASSTDRSGEQYF.

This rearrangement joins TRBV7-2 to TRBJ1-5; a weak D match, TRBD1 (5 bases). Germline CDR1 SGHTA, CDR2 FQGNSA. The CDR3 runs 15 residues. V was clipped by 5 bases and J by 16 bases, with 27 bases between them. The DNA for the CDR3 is TGTGCCAGCAGCAGCCGGACATACCCGACTATCGACTTACATTTT. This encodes CASSSRTYPTIDLHF.

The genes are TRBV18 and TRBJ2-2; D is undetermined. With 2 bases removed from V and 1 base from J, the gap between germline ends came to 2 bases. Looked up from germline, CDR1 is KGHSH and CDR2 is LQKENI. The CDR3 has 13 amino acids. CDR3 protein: CASSPGNTGELFF. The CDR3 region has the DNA TGTGCCAGCTCACCAGGGAACACCGGGGAGCTGTTTTTT. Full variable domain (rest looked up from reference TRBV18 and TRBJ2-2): NAGVMQNPRHLVRRRGQEARLRCSPMKGHSHVYWYRQLPEEGLKFMVYLQKENIIDESGMPKERFSAEFPKEGPSILRIQQVVRGDSAAYFCASSPGNTGELFFGEGSRLTVL.

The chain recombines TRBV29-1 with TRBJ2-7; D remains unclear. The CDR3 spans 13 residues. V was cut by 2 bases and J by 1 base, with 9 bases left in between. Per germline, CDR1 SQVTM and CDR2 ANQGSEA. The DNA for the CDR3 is TGCAGCGTTGAATATGGTAGATCCTACGAGCAGTACTTC. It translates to CSVEYGRSYEQYF.

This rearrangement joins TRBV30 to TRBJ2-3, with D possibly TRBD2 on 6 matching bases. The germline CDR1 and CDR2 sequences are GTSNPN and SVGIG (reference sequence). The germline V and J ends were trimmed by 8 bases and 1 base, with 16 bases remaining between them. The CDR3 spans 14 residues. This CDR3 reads CAAAAGGGTDTQYF. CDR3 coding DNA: TGTGCCGCAGCTGCCGGGGGAGGCACAGATACGCAGTATTTT.

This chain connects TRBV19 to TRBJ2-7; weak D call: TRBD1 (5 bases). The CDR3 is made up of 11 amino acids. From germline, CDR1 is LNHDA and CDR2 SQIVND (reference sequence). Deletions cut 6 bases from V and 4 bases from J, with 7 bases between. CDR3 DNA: TGTGCCAGTAGCCAGGGTTACGAGCAGTACTTC. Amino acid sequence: CASSQGYEQYF.

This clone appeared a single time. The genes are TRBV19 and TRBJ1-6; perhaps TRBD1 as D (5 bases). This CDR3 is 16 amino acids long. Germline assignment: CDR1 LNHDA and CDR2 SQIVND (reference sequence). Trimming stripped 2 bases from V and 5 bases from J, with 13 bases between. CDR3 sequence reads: CASSIWAVDNNSPLHF. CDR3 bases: TGTGCCAGTAGTATATGGGCCGTGGACAATAATTCACCCCTCCACTTT.

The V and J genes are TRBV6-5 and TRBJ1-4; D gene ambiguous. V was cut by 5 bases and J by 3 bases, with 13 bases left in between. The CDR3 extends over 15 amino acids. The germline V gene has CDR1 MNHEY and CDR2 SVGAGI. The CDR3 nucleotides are TGTGCCAGCAGTATTCACAGACCGCCTAATGAAAAACTGTTTTTT. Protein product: CASSIHRPPNEKLFF.

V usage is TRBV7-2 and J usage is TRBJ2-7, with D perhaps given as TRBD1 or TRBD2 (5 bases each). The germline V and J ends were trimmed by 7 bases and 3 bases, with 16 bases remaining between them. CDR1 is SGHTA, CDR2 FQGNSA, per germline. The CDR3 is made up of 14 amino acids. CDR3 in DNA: TGTGCCAGCACCCCTTGGGACGCGAGCTACGAGCAGTACTTC. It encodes CASTPWDASYEQYF.

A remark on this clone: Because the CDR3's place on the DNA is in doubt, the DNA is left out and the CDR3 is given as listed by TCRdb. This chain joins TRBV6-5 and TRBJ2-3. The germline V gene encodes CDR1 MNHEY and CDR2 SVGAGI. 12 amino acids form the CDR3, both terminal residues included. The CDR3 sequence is CASTSATDTQYF.

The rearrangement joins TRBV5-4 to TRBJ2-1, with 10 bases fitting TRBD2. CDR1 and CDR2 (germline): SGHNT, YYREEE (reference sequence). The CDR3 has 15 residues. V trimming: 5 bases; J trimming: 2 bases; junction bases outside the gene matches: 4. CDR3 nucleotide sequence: TGTGCCAGCAGTCCGAGCGGGGGGGCCTACAATGAGCAGTTCTTC. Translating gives CASSPSGGAYNEQFF.

As DNA, the CDR3 is TGTGCCAGCAGCTTAAATCAGGGGTCGGCGATAAAGCATTTT. Protein sequence: CASSLNQGSAIKHF. V gene TRBV7-6 combines with J gene TRBJ1-5, with a possible D match to TRBD1 (6 bases). The CDR3 runs to 14 residues. V was trimmed by 2 bases and J by 14 bases, leaving 19 bases between them. Germline lookup yields CDR1 SGHVS and CDR2 FNYEAQ.

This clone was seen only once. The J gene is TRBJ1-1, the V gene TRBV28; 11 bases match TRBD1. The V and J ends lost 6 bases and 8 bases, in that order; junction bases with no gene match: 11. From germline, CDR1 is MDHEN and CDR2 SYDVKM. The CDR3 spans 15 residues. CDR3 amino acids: CASRKPGTGGGEAFF. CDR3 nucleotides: TGTGCCAGCAGGAAACCTGGGACAGGGGGGGGAGAAGCTTTCTTT.

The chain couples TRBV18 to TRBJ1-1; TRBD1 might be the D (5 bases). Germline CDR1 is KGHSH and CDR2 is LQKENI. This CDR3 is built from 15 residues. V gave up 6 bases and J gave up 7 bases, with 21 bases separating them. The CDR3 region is CASSPQGVRGGEAFF. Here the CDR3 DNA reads TGTGCCAGCTCGCCCCAGGGCGTTCGGGGCGGTGAAGCTTTCTTT.

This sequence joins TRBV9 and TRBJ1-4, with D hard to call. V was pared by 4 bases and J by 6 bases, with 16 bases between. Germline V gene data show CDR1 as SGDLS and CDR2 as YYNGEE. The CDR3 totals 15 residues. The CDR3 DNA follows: TGTGCCAGCAGCCCCGAAGTGTACCAGGATGAAAAACTGTTTTTT. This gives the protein CASSPEVYQDEKLFF.

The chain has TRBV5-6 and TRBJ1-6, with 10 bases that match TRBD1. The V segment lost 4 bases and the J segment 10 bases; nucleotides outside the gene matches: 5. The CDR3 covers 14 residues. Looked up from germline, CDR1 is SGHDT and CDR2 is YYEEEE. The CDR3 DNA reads TGTGCCAGCAGCCGAGGACAGGGGGAATCACCCCTCCACTTT. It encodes CASSRGQGESPLHF.

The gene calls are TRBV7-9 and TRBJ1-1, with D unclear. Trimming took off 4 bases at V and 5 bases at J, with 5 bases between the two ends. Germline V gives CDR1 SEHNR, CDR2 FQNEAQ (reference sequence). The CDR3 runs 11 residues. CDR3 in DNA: TGTGCCAGCAGCTCGTGGACTGAAGCTTTCTTT. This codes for CASSSWTEAFF.

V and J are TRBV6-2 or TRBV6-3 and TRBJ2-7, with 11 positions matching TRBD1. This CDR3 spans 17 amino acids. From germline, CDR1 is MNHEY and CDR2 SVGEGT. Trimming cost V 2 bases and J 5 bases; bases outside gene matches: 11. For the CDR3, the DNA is TGTGCCAGCAGTTACCGCGTACCTGGACAGGGGGCCCACGAGCAGTACTTC. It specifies CASSYRVPGQGAHEQYF.

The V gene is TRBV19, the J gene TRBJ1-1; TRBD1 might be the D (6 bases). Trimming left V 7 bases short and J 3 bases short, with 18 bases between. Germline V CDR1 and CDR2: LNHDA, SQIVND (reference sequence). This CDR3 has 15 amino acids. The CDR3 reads CASTYRAGEDTEAFF. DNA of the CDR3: TGTGCCAGTACCTATCGTGCAGGGGAGGACACTGAAGCTTTCTTT. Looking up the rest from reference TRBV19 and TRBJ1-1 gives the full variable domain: DGGITQSPKYLFRKEGQNVTLSCEQNLNHDAMYWYRQDPGQGLRLIYYSQIVNDFQKGDIAEGYSVSREKKESFPLTVTSAQKNPTAFYLCASTYRAGEDTEAFFGQGTRLTVV.

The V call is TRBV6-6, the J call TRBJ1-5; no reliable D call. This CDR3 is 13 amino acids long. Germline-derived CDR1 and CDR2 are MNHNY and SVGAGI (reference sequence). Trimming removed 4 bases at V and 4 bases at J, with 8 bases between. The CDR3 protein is CASSWPGNQPQHF. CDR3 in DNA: TGTGCCAGCAGTTGGCCGGGAAATCAGCCCCAGCATTTT.

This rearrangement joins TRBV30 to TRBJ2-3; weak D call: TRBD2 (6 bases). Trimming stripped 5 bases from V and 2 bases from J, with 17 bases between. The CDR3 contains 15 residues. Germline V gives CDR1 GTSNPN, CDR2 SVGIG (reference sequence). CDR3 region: CAWRPGLILTDTQYF. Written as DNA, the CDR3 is TGTGCCTGGCGGCCGGGACTGATTCTCACAGATACGCAGTATTTT.

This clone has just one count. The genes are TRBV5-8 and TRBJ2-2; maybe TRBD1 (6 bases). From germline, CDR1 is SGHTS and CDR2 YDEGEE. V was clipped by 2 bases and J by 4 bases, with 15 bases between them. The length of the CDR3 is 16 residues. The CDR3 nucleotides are TGTGCCAGCAGCTTCACCGGGACATCGGGCACCGGGGAGCTGTTTTTT. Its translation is CASSFTGTSGTGELFF.

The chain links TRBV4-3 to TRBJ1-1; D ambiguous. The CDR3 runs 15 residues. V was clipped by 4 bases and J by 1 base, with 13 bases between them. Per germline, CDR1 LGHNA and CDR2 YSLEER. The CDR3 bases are TGCGCCAGCAGCCCGTCGAGGAATGGGAACACTGAAGCTTTCTTT. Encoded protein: CASSPSRNGNTEAFF.

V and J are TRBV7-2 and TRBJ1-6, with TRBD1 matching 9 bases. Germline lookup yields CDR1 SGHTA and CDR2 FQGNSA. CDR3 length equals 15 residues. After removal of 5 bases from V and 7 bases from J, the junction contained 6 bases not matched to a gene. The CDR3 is CASSPGQGRNSPLHF. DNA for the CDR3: TGTGCCAGCAGCCCCGGACAGGGGCGGAATTCACCCCTCCACTTT.

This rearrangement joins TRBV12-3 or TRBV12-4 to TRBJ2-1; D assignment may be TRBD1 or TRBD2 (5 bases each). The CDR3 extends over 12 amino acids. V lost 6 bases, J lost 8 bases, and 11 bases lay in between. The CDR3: CASSRGVHEQFF. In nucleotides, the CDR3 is TGTGCCAGCAGCCGAGGGGTTCATGAGCAGTTCTTC.

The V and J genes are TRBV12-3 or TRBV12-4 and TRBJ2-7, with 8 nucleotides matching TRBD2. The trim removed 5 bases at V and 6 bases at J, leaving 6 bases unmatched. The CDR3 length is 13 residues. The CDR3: CASSEYLAGEQYF. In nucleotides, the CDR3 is TGTGCCAGCAGTGAATATCTAGCGGGCGAGCAGTACTTC.

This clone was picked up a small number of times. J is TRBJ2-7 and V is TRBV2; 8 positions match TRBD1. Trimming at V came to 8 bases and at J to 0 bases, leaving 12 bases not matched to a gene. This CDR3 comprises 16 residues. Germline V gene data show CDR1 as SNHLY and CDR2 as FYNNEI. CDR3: CASPGESGQDSYEQYF. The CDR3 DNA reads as TGTGCCAGCCCCGGCGAATCGGGACAGGACTCCTACGAGCAGTACTTC.

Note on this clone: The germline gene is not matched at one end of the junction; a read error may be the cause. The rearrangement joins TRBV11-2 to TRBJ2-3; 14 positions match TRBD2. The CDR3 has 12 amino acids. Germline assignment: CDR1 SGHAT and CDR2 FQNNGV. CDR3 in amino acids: CASSPGLAGAYF. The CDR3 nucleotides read TGTGCCAGCAGCCCGGGACTAGCGGGGGCCTACTTT. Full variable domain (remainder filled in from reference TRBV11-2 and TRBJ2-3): EAGVAQSPRYKIIEKRQSVAFWCNPISGHATLYWYQQILGQGPKLLIQFQNNGVVDDSQLPKDRFSAERLKGVDSTLKIQPAKLEDSAVYLCASSPGLAGAYFGPGTRLTVL.

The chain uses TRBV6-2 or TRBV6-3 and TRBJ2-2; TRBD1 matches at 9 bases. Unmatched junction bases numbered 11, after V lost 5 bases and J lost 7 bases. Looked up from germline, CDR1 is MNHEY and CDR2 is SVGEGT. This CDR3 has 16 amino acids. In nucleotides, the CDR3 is TGTGCCAGCAGTGAGCTACAGGGGGCGCGGGTCGGGGAGCTGTTTTTT. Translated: CASSELQGARVGELFF.

The CDR3 loop reads CASSLLPPTGVGYGYTF. In DNA, the CDR3 is TGTGCCAGCAGCTTACTCCCACCTACGGGGGTCGGCTATGGCTACACCTTC. V gene TRBV7-9 combines with J gene TRBJ1-2, with a possible D match to TRBD1 (5 bases). The CDR3 is 17 residues long. V was shortened by 2 bases and J by 4 bases, with 20 bases between the two germline ends. Per the germline V gene, CDR1 is SEHNR and CDR2 is FQNEAQ (reference sequence).

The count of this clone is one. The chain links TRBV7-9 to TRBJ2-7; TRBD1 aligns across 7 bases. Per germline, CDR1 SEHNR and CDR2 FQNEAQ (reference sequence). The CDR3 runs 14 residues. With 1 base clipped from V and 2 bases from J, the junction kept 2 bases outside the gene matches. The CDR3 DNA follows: TGTGCCAGCAGCTTAGGGCAGGGGGCCTACGAGCAGTACTTC. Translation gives CASSLGQGAYEQYF.

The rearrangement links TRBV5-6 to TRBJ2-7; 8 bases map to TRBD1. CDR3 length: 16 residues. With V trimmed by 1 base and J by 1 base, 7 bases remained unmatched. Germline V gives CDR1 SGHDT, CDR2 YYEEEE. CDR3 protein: CASSLSRRGLSYEQYF. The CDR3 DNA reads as TGTGCCAGCAGCTTGTCGCGCAGGGGGCTATCCTACGAGCAGTACTTC.